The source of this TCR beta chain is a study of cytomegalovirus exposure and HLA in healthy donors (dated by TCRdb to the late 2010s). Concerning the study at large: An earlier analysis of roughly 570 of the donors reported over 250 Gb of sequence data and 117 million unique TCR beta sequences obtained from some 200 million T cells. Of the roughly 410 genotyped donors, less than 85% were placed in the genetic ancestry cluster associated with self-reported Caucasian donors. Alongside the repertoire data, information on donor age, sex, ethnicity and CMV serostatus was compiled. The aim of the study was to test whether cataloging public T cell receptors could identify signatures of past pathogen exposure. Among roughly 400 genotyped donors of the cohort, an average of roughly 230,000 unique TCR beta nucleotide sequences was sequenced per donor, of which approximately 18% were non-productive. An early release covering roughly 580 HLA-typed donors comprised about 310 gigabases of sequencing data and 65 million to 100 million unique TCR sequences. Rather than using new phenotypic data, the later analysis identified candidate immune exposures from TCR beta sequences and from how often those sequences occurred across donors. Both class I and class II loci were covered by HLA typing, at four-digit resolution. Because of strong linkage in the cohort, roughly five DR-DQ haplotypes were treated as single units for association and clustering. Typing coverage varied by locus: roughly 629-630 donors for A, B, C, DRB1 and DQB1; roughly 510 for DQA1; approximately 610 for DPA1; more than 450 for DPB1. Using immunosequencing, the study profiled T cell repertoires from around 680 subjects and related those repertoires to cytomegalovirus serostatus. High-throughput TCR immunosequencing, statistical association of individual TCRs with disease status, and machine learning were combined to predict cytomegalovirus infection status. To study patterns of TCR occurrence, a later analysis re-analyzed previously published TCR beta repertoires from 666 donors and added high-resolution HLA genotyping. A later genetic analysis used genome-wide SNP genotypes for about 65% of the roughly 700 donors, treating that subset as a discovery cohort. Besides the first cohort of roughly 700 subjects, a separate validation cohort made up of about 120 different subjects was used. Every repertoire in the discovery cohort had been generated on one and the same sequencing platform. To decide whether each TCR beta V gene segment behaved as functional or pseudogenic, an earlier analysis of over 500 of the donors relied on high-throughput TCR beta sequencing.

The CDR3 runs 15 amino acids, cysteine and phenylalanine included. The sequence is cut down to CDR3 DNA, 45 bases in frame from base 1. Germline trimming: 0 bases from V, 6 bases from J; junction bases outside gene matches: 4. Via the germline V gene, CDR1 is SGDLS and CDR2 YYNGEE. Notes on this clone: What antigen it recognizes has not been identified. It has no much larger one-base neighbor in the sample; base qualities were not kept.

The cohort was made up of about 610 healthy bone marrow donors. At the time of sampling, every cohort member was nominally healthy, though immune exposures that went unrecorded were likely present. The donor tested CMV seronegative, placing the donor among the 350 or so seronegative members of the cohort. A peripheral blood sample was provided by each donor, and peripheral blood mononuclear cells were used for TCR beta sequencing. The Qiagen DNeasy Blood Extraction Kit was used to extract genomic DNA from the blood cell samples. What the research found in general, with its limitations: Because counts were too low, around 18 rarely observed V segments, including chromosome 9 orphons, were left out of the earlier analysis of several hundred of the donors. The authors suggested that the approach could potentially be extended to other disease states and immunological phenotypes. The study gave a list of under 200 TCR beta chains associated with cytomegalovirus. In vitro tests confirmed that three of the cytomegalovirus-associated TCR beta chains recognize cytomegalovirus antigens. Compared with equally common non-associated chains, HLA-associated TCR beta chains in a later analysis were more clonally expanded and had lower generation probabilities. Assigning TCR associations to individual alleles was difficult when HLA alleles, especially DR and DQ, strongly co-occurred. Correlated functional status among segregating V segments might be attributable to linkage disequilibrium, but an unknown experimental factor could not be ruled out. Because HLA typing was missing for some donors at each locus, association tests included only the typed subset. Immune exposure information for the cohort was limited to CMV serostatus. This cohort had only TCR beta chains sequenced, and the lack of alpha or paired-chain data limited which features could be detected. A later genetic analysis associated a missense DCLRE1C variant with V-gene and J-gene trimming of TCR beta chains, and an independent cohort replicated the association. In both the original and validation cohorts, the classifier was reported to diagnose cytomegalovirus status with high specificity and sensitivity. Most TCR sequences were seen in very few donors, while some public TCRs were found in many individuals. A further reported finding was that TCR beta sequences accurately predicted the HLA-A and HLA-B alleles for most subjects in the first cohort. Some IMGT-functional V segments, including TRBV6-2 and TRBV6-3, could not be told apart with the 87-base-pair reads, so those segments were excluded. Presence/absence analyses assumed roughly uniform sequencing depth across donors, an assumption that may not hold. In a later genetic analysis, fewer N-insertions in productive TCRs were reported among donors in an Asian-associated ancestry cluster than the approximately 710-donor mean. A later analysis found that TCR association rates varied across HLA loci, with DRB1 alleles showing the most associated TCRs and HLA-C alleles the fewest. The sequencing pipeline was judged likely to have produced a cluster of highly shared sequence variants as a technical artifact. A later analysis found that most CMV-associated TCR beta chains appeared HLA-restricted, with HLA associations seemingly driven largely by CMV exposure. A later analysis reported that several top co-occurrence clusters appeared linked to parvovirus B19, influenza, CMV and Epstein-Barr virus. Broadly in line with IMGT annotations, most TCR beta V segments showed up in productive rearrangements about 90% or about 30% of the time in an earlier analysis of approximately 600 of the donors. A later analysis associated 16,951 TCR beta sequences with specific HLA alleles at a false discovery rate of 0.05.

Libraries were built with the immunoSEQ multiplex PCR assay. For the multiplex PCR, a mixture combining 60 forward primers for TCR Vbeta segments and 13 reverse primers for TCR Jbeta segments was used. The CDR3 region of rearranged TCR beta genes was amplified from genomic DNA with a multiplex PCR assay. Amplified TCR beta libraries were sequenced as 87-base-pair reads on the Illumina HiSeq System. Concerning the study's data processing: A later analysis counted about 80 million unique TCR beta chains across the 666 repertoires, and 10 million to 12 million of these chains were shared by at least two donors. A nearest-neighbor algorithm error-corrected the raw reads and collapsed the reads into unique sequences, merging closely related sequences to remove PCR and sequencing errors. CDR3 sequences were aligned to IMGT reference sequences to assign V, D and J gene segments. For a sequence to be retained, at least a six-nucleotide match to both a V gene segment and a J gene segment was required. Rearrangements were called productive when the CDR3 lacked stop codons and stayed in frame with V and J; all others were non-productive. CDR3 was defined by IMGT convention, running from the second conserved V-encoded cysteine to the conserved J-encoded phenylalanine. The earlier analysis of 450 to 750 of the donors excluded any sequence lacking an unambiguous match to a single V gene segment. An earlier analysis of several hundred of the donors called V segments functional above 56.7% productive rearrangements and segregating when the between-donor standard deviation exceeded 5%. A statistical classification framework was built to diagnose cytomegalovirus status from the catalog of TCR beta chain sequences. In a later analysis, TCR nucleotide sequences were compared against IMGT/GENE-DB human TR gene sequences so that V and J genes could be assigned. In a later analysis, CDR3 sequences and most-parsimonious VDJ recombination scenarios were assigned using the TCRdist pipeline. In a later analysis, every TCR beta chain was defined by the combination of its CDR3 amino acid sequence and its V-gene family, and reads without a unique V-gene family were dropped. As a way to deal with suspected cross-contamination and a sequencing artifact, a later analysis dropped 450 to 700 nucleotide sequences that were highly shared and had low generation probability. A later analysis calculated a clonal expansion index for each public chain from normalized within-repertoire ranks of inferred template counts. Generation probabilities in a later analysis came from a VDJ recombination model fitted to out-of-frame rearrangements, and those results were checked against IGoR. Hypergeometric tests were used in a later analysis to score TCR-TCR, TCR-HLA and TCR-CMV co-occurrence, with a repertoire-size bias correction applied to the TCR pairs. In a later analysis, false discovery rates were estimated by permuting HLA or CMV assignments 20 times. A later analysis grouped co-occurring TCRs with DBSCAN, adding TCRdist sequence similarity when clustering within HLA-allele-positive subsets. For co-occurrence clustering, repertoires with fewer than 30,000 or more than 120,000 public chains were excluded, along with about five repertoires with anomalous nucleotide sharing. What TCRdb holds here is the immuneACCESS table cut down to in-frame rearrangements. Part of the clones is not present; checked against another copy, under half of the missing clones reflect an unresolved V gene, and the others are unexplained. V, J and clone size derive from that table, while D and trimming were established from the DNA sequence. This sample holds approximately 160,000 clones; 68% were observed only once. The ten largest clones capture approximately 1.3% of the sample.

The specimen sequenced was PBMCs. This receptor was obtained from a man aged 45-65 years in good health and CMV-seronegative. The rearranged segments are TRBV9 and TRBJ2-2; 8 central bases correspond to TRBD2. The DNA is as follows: TGTGCCAGCAGCGTAGTCGGGGGGGCCGCCGGGGAGCTGTTTTTT. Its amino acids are CASSVVGGAAGELFF.